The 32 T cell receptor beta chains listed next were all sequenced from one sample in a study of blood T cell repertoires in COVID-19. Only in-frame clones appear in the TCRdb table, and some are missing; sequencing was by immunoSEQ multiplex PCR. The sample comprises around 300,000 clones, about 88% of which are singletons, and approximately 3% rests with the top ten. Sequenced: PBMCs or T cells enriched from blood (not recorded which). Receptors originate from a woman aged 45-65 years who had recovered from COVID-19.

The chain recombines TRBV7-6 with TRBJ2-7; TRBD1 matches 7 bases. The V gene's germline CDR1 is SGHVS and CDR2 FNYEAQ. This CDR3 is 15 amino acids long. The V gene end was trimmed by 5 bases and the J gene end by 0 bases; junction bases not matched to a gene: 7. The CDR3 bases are TGTGCCAGCAGCCGAGACAGGGCCCCCTCCTACGAGCAGTACTTC. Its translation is CASSRDRAPSYEQYF. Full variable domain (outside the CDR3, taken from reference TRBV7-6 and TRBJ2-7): GAGVSQSPRYKVTKRGQDVALRCDPISGHVSLYWYRQALGQGPEFLTYFNYEAQQDKSGLPNDRFSAERPEGSISTLTIQRTEQRDSAMYRCASSRDRAPSYEQYFGPGTRLTVT.

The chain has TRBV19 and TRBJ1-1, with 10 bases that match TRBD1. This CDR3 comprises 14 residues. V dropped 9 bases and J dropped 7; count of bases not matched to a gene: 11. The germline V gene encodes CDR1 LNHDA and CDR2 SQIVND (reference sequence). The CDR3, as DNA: TGTGCCAGCAGGCCGGGACAGGGGCGCTTTGAAGCTTTCTTT. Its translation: CASRPGQGRFEAFF.

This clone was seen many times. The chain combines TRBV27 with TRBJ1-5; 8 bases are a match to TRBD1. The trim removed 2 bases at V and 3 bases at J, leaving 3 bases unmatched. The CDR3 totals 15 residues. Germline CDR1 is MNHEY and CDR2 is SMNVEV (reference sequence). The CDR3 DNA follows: TGTGCCAGCAGTTTAGCAGGGGGCGTCAATCAGCCCCAGCATTTT. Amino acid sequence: CASSLAGGVNQPQHF.

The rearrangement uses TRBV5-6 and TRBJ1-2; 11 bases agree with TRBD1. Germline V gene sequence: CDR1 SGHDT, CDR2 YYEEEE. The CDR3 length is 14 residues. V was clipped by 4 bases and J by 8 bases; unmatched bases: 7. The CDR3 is CASSVGQGAWGYTF. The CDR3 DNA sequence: TGTGCCAGCAGCGTTGGACAGGGGGCGTGGGGCTACACCTTC.

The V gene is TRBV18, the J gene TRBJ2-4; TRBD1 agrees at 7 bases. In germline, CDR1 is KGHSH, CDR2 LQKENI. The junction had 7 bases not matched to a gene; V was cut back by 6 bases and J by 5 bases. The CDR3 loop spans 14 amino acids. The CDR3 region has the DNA TGTGCCAGCTCTCCAAGACAGGGAGAAAACATTCAGTACTTC. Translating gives CASSPRQGENIQYF.

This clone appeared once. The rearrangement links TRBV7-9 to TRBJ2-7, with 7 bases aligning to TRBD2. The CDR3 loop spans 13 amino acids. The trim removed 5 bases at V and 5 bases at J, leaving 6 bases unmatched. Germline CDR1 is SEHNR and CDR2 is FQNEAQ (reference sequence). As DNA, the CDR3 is TGTGCCAGCAGCGGCCGGGCGGGGGACGAGCAGTACTTC. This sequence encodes CASSGRAGDEQYF.

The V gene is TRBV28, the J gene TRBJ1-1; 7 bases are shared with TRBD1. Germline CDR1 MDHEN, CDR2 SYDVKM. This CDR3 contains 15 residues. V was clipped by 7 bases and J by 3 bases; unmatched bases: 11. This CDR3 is CASNREGAGDTEAFF. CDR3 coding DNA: TGTGCCAGCAACCGGGAGGGGGCAGGGGACACTGAAGCTTTCTTT.

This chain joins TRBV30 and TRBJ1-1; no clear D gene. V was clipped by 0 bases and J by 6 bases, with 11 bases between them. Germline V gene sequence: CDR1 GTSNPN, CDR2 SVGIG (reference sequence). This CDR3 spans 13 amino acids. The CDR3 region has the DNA TGTGCCTGGAGTGTACCGGGGTGGCCTGAAGCTTTCTTT. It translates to CAWSVPGWPEAFF.

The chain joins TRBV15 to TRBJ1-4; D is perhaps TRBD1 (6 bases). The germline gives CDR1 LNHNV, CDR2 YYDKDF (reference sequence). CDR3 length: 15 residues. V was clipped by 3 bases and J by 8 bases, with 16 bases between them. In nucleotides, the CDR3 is TGTGCCACCAGCAGGCAACAGGGCGCCCAGGAAAAACTGTTTTTT. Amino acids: CATSRQQGAQEKLFF.

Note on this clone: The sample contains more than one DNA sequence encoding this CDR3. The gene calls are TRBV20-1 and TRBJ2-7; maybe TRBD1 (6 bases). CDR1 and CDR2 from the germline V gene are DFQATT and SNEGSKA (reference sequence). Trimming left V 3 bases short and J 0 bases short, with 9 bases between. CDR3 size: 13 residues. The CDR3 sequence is CSASTGSSYEQYF. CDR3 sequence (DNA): TGCAGTGCTAGTACAGGGAGCTCCTACGAGCAGTACTTC.

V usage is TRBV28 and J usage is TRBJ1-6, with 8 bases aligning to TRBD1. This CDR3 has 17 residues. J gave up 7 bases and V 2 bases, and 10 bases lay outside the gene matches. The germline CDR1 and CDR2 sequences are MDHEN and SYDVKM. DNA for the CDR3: TGTGCCAGCAGTTTAGGGATAGGACAGGGTTCCAATTCACCCCTCCACTTT. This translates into CASSLGIGQGSNSPLHF.

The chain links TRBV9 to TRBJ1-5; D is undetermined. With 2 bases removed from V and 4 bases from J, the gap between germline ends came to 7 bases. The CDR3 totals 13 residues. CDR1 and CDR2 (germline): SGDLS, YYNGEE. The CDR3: CASSVSPNQPQHF. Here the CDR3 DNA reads TGTGCCAGCAGCGTGTCCCCAAATCAGCCCCAGCATTTT.

CDR3 sequence reads: CASSVNRGQETQYF. The DNA for the CDR3 is TGTGCCAGCTCCGTTAACAGGGGACAAGAGACCCAGTACTTC. V gene TRBV18 combines with J gene TRBJ2-5; 7 nucleotides align to TRBD1. Germline CDR1 is KGHSH and CDR2 is LQKENI. After removal of 6 bases from V and 2 bases from J, the junction contained 6 bases not matched to a gene. The CDR3 is 14 residues long.

The CDR3 DNA reads TGTGCCAGCAGCTTGTATGGGGCCAACGTCCTGACTTTC. It encodes CASSLYGANVLTF. V and J are TRBV5-4 and TRBJ2-6; no reliable D call. Trimming cost V 1 base and J 3 bases, with 2 bases left between them. Germline V gives CDR1 SGHNT, CDR2 YYREEE (reference sequence). The length of the CDR3 is 13 residues.

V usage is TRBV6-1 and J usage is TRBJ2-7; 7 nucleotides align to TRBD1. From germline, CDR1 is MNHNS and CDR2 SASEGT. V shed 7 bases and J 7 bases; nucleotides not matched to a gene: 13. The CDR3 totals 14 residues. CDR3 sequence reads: CASNYDRVAREQYF. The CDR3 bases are TGTGCCAGCAACTACGACAGGGTCGCGAGGGAGCAGTACTTC.

The CDR3 region is CASSQDNRGTDTQYF. In nucleotides, the CDR3 is TGTGCCAGCAGCCAAGATAACAGGGGCACAGATACGCAGTATTTT. The chain employs TRBV14 and TRBJ2-3, with a tentative D call TRBD1 (6 bases). V was trimmed by 0 bases and J by 1 base, leaving 8 bases between them. This CDR3 comprises 15 residues. Germline V gives CDR1 SGHDN, CDR2 FVKESK.

CDR3 nucleotides: TGTGCCAGCAGCGTATCCGGGACTAGCGGAAGCACAGATACGCAGTATTTT. This translates into CASSVSGTSGSTDTQYF. The J gene is TRBJ2-3, the V gene TRBV9; 11 bases line up with TRBD2. J was trimmed by 0 bases and V by 1 base; bases with no gene match: 4. The germline gives CDR1 SGDLS, CDR2 YYNGEE. The CDR3 sequence is 17 residues long. The full variable domain, rest sourced from reference TRBV9 and TRBJ2-3, is DSGVTQTPKHLITATGQRVTLRCSPRSGDLSVYWYQQSLDQGLQFLIQYYNGEERAKGNILERFSAQQFPDLHSELNLSSLELGDSALYFCASSVSGTSGSTDTQYFGPGTRLTVL.

CDR3 in DNA: TGTGCCATCAGTGGGCGCGTGGGTATGGGGGACAGGGGGCGTCAAGAGACCCAGTACTTC. It is translated as CAISGRVGMGDRGRQETQYF. The V and J genes are TRBV10-3 and TRBJ2-5, with 12 bases matching TRBD1. This CDR3 spans 20 amino acids. Trimming removed 4 bases from V and 2 bases from J; junction bases left unmatched: 17. Germline V CDR1 and CDR2: ENHRY, SYGVKD.

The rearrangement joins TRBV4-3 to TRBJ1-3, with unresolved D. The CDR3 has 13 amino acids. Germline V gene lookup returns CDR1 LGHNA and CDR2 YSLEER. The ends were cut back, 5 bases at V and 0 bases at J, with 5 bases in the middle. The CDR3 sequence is CASSADSGNTIYF. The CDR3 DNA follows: TGCGCCAGCAGCGCAGACTCTGGAAACACCATATATTTT.

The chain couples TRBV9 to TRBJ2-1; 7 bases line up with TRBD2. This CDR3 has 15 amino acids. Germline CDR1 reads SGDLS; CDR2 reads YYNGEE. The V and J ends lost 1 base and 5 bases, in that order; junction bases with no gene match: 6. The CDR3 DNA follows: TGTGCCAGCAGCGTAACTGCGGGAGCGGACAATGAGCAGTTCTTC. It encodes CASSVTAGADNEQFF.

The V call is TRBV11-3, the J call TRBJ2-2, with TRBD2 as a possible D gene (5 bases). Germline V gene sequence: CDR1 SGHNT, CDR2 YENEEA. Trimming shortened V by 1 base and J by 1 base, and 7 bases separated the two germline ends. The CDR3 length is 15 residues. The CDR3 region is CASSLGGKNTGELFF. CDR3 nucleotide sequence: TGTGCCAGCAGCTTAGGAGGGAAGAACACCGGGGAGCTGTTTTTT. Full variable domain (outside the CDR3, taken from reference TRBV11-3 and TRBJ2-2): EAGVVQSPRYKIIEKKQPVAFWCNPISGHNTLYWYLQNLGQGPELLIRYENEEAVDDSQLPKDRFSAERLKGVDSTLKIQPAELGDSAVYLCASSLGGKNTGELFFGEGSRLTVL.

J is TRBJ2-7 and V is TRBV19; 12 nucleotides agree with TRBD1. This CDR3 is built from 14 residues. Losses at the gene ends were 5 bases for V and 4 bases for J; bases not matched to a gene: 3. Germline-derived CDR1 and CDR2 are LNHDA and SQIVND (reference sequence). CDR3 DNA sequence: TGTGCCAGTAGTTTGGGACAGGGGGCTTACGAGCAGTACTTC. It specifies CASSLGQGAYEQYF.

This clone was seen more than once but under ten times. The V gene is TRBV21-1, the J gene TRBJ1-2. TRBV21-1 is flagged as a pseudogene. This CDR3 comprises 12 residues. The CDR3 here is CASNGGIYGYTF. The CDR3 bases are TGTGCCAGCAATGGGGGGATCTATGGCTACACCTTC.

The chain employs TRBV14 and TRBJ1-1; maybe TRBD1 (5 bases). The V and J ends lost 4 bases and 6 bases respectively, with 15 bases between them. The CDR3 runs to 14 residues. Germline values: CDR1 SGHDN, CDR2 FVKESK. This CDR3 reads CASSPLNRLPEAFF. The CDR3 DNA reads TGTGCCAGCAGCCCATTAAACAGGCTCCCTGAAGCTTTCTTT.

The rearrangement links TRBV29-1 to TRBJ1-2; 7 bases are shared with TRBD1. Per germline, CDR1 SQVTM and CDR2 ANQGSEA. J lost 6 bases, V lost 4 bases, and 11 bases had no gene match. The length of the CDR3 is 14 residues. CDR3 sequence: CSVVFQGGRNGYTF. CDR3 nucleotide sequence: TGCAGCGTTGTGTTCCAGGGGGGAAGGAATGGCTACACCTTC.

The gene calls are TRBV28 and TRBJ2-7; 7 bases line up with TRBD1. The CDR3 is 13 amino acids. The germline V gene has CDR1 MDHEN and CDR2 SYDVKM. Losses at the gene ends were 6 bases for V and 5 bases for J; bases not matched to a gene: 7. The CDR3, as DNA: TGTGCCAGCAGGGCGACAGGGTTGGACGAGCAGTACTTC. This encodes CASRATGLDEQYF.

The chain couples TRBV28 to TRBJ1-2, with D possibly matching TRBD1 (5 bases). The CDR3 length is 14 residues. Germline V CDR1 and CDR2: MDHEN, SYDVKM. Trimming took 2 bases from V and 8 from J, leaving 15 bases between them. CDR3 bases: TGTGCCAGCAGTTTACCCCCAAGGGGCCAAGGCTACACCTTC. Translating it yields CASSLPPRGQGYTF.

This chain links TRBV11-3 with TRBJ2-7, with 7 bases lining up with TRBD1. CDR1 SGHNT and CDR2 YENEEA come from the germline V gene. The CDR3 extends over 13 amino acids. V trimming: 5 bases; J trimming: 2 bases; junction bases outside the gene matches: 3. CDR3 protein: CASSRGTAYEQYF. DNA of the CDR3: TGTGCCAGCAGCCGAGGGACAGCCTACGAGCAGTACTTC.

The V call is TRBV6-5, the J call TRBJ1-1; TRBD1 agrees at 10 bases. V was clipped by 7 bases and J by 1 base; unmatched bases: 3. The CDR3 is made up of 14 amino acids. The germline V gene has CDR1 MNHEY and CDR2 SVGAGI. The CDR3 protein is CASIRQGANTEAFF. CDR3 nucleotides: TGTGCCAGCATAAGACAGGGGGCGAACACTGAAGCTTTCTTT.

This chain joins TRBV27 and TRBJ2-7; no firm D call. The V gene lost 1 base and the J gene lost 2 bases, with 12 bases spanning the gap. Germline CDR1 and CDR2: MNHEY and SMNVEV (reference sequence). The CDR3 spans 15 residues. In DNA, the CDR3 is TGTGCCAGCAGTTTATACGTGACATCGGCCTACGAGCAGTACTTC. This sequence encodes CASSLYVTSAYEQYF.

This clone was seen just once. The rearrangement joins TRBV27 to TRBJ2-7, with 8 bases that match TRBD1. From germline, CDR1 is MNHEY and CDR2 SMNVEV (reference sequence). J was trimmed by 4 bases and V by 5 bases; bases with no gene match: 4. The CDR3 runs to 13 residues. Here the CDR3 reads CASSSRTGYEQYF. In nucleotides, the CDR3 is TGTGCCAGCAGTAGCCGGACAGGGTACGAGCAGTACTTC.

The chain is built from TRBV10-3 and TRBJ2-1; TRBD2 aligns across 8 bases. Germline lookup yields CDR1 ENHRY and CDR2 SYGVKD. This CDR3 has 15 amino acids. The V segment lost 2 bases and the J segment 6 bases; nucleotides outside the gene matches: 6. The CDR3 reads CAISEDGRAGNEQFF. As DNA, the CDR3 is TGTGCCATCAGTGAGGACGGGAGGGCGGGCAATGAGCAGTTCTTC.